This TCR beta chain was found in a study of T cell repertoires in cytomegalovirus infection. Across the whole study: As its CMV epitopes, the study selected recently identified HLA-C-restricted and well-studied HLA-B-restricted targets. Public TCR beta signature analysis indicated the presence of both CMV infection and matching HLA type.

This CDR3 has 18 amino acids. CDR1 is SGHTA, CDR2 FQGNSA, per germline. Trimming removed 6 bases from V and 3 bases from J; junction bases left unmatched: 16. TCRdb re-derived calls from the reads in MiXCR, one entry per CDR3 protein. The sample gives roughly 150,000 distinct CDR3 sequences, roughly 22% of which show up once; 25% is in the top ten. Study-wide results and caveats: Dominating the ex vivo response were TCR beta clonotypes that were CMV-specific and HLA-C-restricted. Carriage of CMV together with the relevant HLA was identifiable through cumulative public TCR beta family frequency.

A remark on this clonotype: Its antigen is as yet unknown.

This sequence originates from a human donor in good health (CMV status not recorded). Some clones in this sample may be carry-over from other donors' samples. Sample: CD8+ T cells from cultured PBMCs, taken from culture after CMV antigen stimulation. The rearrangement links TRBV7-2 to TRBJ2-1; 8 positions match TRBD2. This CDR3 reads CASRKGGGSSLFYNEQFF. The CDR3 DNA is TGTGCCAGCAGGAAAGGCGGGGGGTCCAGCCTTTTCTACAATGAGCAGTTCTTC.